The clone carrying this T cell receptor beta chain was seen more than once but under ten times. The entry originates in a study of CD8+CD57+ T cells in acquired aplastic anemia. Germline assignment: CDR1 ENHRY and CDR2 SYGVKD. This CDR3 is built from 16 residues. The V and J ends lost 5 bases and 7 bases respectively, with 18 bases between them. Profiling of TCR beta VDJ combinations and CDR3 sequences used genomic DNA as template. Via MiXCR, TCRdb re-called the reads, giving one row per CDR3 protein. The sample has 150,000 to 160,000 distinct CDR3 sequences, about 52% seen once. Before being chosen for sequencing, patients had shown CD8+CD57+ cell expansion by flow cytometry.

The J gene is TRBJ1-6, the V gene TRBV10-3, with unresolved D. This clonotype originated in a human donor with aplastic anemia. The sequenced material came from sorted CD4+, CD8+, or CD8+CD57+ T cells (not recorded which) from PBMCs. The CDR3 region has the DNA TGTGCCATCAGTTCCGAGAACACACTAAGGAATTCACCCCTCCACTTT. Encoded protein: CAISSENTLRNSPLHF.